The next 28 T cell receptor beta chains were all read from a single sample in a study of identical twins. Each CDR3 protein gets one entry after TCRdb re-called the 5' RACE reads with MiXCR. Found here are about 520,000 distinct CDR3 sequences, approximately 22% of them singletons; the top ten hold approximately 0.95%. These sequences were also reported in another study, on T cells expressing NK-cell markers.

The sequencing input was CD4+ T cells sorted from blood. The receptors originated from a woman under 30 in good health.

This clonotype has more than one count but fewer than ten. J is TRBJ2-3 and V is TRBV2; no clear D gene. Germline CDR1 reads SNHLY; CDR2 reads FYNNEI. CDR3 length: 12 amino acids. The V end was cut by 3 bases, the J end by 10 bases, with 11 bases between. The CDR3 region has the DNA TGTGCCAGCAGTGATCGGGCTAAGGCGCAGTATTTT. Its translation: CASSDRAKAQYF.

In its sample, this clonotype was seen a few times. This rearrangement joins TRBV20-1 to TRBJ2-5, with a tentative D call TRBD2 (6 bases). The germline V gene has CDR1 DFQATT and CDR2 SNEGSKA (reference sequence). V lost 1 base and J 5 bases, leaving 11 bases between the germline ends. This CDR3 is 13 amino acids long. The CDR3 DNA reads TGCAGTGCTAGAGGGTTTCGGGGGGAGACCCAGTACTTC. This translates into CSARGFRGETQYF.

Remarks on this clonotype: The CDR3 ends on some other residue instead of the conserved phenylalanine or tryptophan, so this is likely a read error. V usage is TRBV18 and J usage is TRBJ1-2; TRBD1 matches 8 bases. CDR3 length equals 14 residues. Germline assignment: CDR1 KGHSH and CDR2 LQKENI. V lost 6 bases and J lost 4; bases outside the gene matches: 7. CDR3 in DNA: TGTGCCAGCTCCCCCCGGACAGGGCCCTATGGCTACACCATC. This codes for CASSPRTGPYGYTI.

This clonotype was observed many times. The chain joins TRBV10-3 to TRBJ2-1, with TRBD2 identical over 11 bases. Germline-derived CDR1 and CDR2 are ENHRY and SYGVKD. The CDR3 spans 17 residues. J lost 8 bases, V lost 3 bases, and 12 bases had no gene match. The CDR3 nucleotides read TGTGCCATCAGTGACCGAGTCTATGGGACTAGCGGCGATGAGCAGTTCTTC. It specifies CAISDRVYGTSGDEQFF.

The chain links TRBV29-1 to TRBJ1-1, with a weak D call TRBD1 (5 bases). V dropped 0 bases and J dropped 1 base, with 9 bases sitting between them. The length of the CDR3 is 14 residues. Per germline, CDR1 SQVTM and CDR2 ANQGSEA. The chain's CDR3 is CSVEDPGRNTEAFF. In nucleotides, the CDR3 is TGCAGCGTTGAAGATCCAGGGAGGAACACTGAAGCTTTCTTT.

The genes are TRBV12-3 or TRBV12-4 and TRBJ1-6, with 7 positions matching TRBD1. The CDR3 sequence is 16 residues long. Trimming at V came to 5 bases and at J to 5 bases, leaving 9 bases not matched to a gene. CDR3 residues: CASSARRDSHNSPLHF. The CDR3 nucleotides read TGTGCCAGCAGTGCCCGGAGGGACAGCCATAATTCACCCCTCCACTTT.

This clonotype was picked up a small number of times. The rearrangement joins TRBV6-6 to TRBJ2-7; D is unclear. The germline gives CDR1 MNHNY, CDR2 SVGAGI (reference sequence). The CDR3 runs to 12 residues. Trimming removed 6 bases from V and 3 bases from J, with 9 bases in between. The CDR3 DNA sequence: TGTGCCAGCAGGGCGGATGGCTACGAGCAGTACTTC. It translates to CASRADGYEQYF.

The V gene is TRBV12-3 or TRBV12-4, the J gene TRBJ2-1, with unresolved D. Trimming shortened V by 6 bases and J by 8 bases, and 5 bases separated the two germline ends. The CDR3 has 10 residues. CDR3 amino acids: CASSRDEQFF. The CDR3 DNA is TGTGCCAGCAGCCGGGATGAGCAGTTCTTC.

This clonotype occurred a few times. The chain joins TRBV9 to TRBJ2-3, with D perhaps matching TRBD2 (5 bases). In germline, CDR1 is SGDLS, CDR2 YYNGEE. This CDR3 is 12 amino acids long. V dropped 3 bases and J dropped 9 bases, with 11 bases sitting between them. CDR3: CASSDPSFTQYF. The CDR3 DNA sequence: TGTGCCAGCAGCGACCCTAGCTTCACGCAGTATTTT.

V gene TRBV7-9 combines with J gene TRBJ2-1; possibly TRBD2 for D (5 bases). The germline V gene encodes CDR1 SEHNR and CDR2 FQNEAQ (reference sequence). This CDR3 is 17 amino acids long. V was cut by 3 bases and J by 1 base, with 16 bases left in between. The CDR3 coding sequence is TGTGCCAGCAGCTTGAGGACTCGGGTTATATCCTACAATGAGCAGTTCTTC. Amino acid sequence: CASSLRTRVISYNEQFF.

Only a few counts were recorded for this clonotype. The rearrangement links TRBV10-3 to TRBJ2-1; 10 bases line up with TRBD2. CDR3 length: 15 amino acids. Germline V gene lookup returns CDR1 ENHRY and CDR2 SYGVKD. J was trimmed by 2 bases and V by 6 bases; bases with no gene match: 4. As DNA, the CDR3 is TGTGCCATCAGAGCTAGCGGGAGCCCCTACAATGAGCAGTTCTTC. It is translated as CAIRASGSPYNEQFF.

This clonotype was detected many times. One end of the junction fails to match germline, which may point to a read error. The chain links TRBV20-1 to TRBJ2-1; the D gene could be TRBD1 or TRBD2 (5 bases each). Germline V gene data show CDR1 as DFQATT and CDR2 as SNEGSKA (reference sequence). The CDR3 contains 12 residues. The CDR3 here is CSAPSDPGLVLF. The CDR3 nucleotides read TGCAGTGCCCCGTCAGACCCGGGGCTAGTGCTCTTC.

Only a few counts were recorded for this clonotype. This sequence joins TRBV9 and TRBJ2-1, with TRBD2 matching 9 bases. Germline loops: CDR1 SGDLS, CDR2 YYNGEE. Trimming took 4 bases from V and 7 from J; bases not matched to a gene: 12. The CDR3 consists of 16 residues. The CDR3 sequence: CASSSPPASGINEQFF. CDR3 DNA: TGTGCCAGCAGCTCCCCCCCGGCTAGCGGGATAAATGAGCAGTTCTTC.

This clonotype has only a few counts. The chain links TRBV7-8 to TRBJ1-1, with D perhaps TRBD1 (5 bases). CDR3 length: 17 amino acids. V lost 0 bases and J 5 bases, leaving 19 bases between the germline ends. The germline V gene encodes CDR1 SGHVS and CDR2 FQNEAQ. Written as DNA, the CDR3 is TGTGCCAGCAGCTTAGCATGGCAGGGATGGGATGTGACTGAAGCTTTCTTT. Protein product: CASSLAWQGWDVTEAFF.

The chain joins TRBV6-2 or TRBV6-3 to TRBJ2-4; D may be TRBD1 (5 bases). The V end lost 7 bases, the J end lost 1 base, and 14 bases lay between the germline ends. Germline CDR1 and CDR2: MNHEY and SVGEGT. CDR3 length equals 15 residues. CDR3 sequence: CASTPQGTAKNIQYF. Here the CDR3 DNA reads TGTGCCAGCACCCCCCAGGGAACGGCCAAAAACATTCAGTACTTC.

This rearrangement joins TRBV20-1 to TRBJ2-1; D unresolved. Germline assignment: CDR1 DFQATT and CDR2 SNEGSKA (reference sequence). V dropped 7 bases and J dropped 1 base, with 8 bases sitting between them. This CDR3 is 12 amino acids long. Here the CDR3 DNA reads TGCAGTGTTGGACGGTCCTACAATGAGCAGTTCTTC. Amino acid sequence: CSVGRSYNEQFF.

CDR3 sequence (DNA): TGCGCCACAAAATTCGGGACGGGGAATGAAAAACTGTTTTTT. Amino acid sequence: CATKFGTGNEKLFF. The chain joins TRBV5-1 to TRBJ1-4, with D perhaps TRBD1 (5 bases). Germline V gives CDR1 SGHRS, CDR2 YFSETQ. This CDR3 comprises 14 residues. V lost 9 bases, J lost 5 bases, and 17 bases lay in between.

The V call is TRBV12-3 or TRBV12-4, the J call TRBJ1-6, with D hard to call. Trimming shortened V by 5 bases and J by 9 bases, and 17 bases separated the two germline ends. This CDR3 has 15 residues. This chain's CDR3 is CASSPQVTAGSPLHF. CDR3 DNA sequence: TGTGCCAGCAGTCCCCAAGTCACTGCGGGTTCACCCCTCCACTTT.

In its sample, this clonotype was seen many times. The chain carries TRBV12-3 or TRBV12-4 and TRBJ1-3, with no clear D. The germline V and J ends were trimmed by 10 bases and 0 bases, with 10 bases remaining between them. The CDR3 loop spans 13 amino acids. The CDR3 loop reads CATASISGNTIYF. CDR3 DNA sequence: TGTGCCACCGCTTCGATCTCTGGAAACACCATATATTTT.

This clonotype came up a few times. Here the CDR3 DNA reads TGTGCCAGCAGCTTGCAGGTTGTTTCCGGGGAGCTGTTTTTT. Protein sequence: CASSLQVVSGELFF. The rearrangement links TRBV7-9 to TRBJ2-2, with D unresolved. Germline V gives CDR1 SEHNR, CDR2 FQNEAQ (reference sequence). Trimming removed 3 bases at V and 6 bases at J, with 11 bases between. CDR3 size: 14 residues.

This clonotype was picked up a small number of times. The chain is built from TRBV9 and TRBJ2-1; TRBD2 matches at 12 bases. V lost 0 bases to trimming and J lost 4 bases; unmatched junction nucleotides: 5. The CDR3 runs to 17 residues. CDR1 and CDR2 (germline): SGDLS, YYNGEE. CDR3 protein: CASSVATGLAGYNEQFF. As DNA, the CDR3 is TGTGCCAGCAGCGTAGCTACGGGACTAGCGGGTTACAATGAGCAGTTCTTC. Full variable domain (outside the CDR3, taken from reference TRBV9 and TRBJ2-1): DSGVTQTPKHLITATGQRVTLRCSPRSGDLSVYWYQQSLDQGLQFLIQYYNGEERAKGNILERFSAQQFPDLHSELNLSSLELGDSALYFCASSVATGLAGYNEQFFGPGTRLTVL.

A few counts support this clonotype. The rearrangement joins TRBV20-1 to TRBJ1-5, with D perhaps TRBD1 (5 bases). Trimming left V 3 bases short and J 5 bases short, with 11 bases between. The CDR3 covers 13 residues. Germline CDR1 and CDR2: DFQATT and SNEGSKA (reference sequence). CDR3 loop: CSASEGGDQPQHF. The CDR3 nucleotides are TGCAGTGCTAGTGAGGGAGGGGATCAGCCCCAGCATTTT.

As concerns this clonotype: A junction boundary mismatches the germline segment, possibly from a read error. The genes are TRBV7-6 and TRBJ2-6; D call uncertain. Germline loops: CDR1 SGHVS, CDR2 FNYEAQ. This CDR3 region has 16 residues. This chain's CDR3 is CASSLGRISGANVLTF. For the CDR3, the DNA is TGTGCCAGCAGTTTAGGACGGATCTCTGGGGCCAACGTCCTGACTTTC.

The chain's CDR3 is CAIREGLAGGGRTDTQYF. In nucleotides, the CDR3 is TGTGCCATCAGAGAGGGACTAGCGGGGGGAGGTAGGACAGATACGCAGTATTTT. The gene calls are TRBV3-1 and TRBJ2-3; 15 bases fit TRBD2. From germline, CDR1 is LGHDT and CDR2 YNNKEL (reference sequence). The ends lost 10 bases at V and 3 bases at J; junction bases unmatched: 14. This CDR3 has 18 amino acids.

Many counts were recorded for this clonotype. The gene calls are TRBV5-1 and TRBJ2-1, with no clear D. Between the trimmed V and J ends, which lost 5 bases and 4 bases, there was a span of 22 bases. Germline V lookup: CDR1 SGHRS, CDR2 YFSETQ. This CDR3 spans 17 amino acids. CDR3 region: CASSFAVTGDFYNEQFF. CDR3 coding DNA: TGCGCCAGCAGTTTCGCAGTGACGGGCGATTTTTACAATGAGCAGTTCTTC.

The chain's CDR3 is CASRIRLASNEQFF. DNA of the CDR3: TGCGCCAGCAGGATCCGACTAGCGAGTAATGAGCAGTTCTTC. V and J are TRBV4-1 and TRBJ2-1; 8 bases fit TRBD2. Trimming removed 6 bases from V and 7 bases from J; junction bases left unmatched: 8. The CDR3 covers 14 residues. Germline CDR1 and CDR2: MGHRA and YSYEKL.

This clonotype was recorded a few times. V gene TRBV20-1 combines with J gene TRBJ2-5, with TRBD1 identical over 7 bases. The CDR3 has 12 residues. The V gene end was trimmed by 5 bases and the J gene end by 7 bases; junction bases not matched to a gene: 7. CDR1 is DFQATT, CDR2 SNEGSKA, per germline (reference sequence). The CDR3 DNA reads as TGCAGTGCTTACAGGGGATGGGGGACCCAGTACTTC. It yields the protein CSAYRGWGTQYF.

The V gene is TRBV4-2, the J gene TRBJ1-1; D remains unclear. CDR3 size: 13 residues. CDR1 is LGHNA and CDR2 is YNFKEQ in the germline V gene. The ends were cut back, 3 bases at V and 4 bases at J, with 9 bases in the middle. This CDR3 is CASSHADLTEAFF. For the CDR3, the DNA is TGTGCCAGCAGCCACGCCGACCTCACTGAAGCTTTCTTT.